This T cell receptor (beta chain) came from a study of shared clonotypes between healthy human individuals. Study-wide results and limits: A limitation of the genetic and exposure-history diversity represented arose from few donors. In contrast to clonotypes shared by all four donors, non-shared clonotypes had lower generation probabilities. Larger richness was generally estimated for naive than memory subsets.

CD45RA-negative memory and CD45RA+ naive subsets were split from the CD4+ cells. Libraries were prepared by immunoSEQ multiplex PCR; TCRdb keeps only in-frame clonotypes and omits some of them. The repertoire holds 1.4 million to 1.5 million clones, with around 97% as singletons. Worth noting for this clone: Its matching antigen is unknown.

Trimming pared 4 bases from V and 5 bases from J, leaving 11 bases between. CDR3 size: 12 residues. Per the germline V gene, CDR1 is SQVTM and CDR2 is ANQGSEA. The specimen sequenced was naive CD4+ T cells sorted from blood. The subset is: CD45RA+ positively selected. The V gene is TRBV29-1, the J gene TRBJ2-5; D may match TRBD1 or TRBD2 (5 bases each). This TCR was recovered from a man aged 25-45 years in good health. In DNA form, the CDR3 reads TGCAGCGTTGGGTCCGGGGCGGAGACCCAGTACTTC. Protein sequence: CSVGSGAETQYF.